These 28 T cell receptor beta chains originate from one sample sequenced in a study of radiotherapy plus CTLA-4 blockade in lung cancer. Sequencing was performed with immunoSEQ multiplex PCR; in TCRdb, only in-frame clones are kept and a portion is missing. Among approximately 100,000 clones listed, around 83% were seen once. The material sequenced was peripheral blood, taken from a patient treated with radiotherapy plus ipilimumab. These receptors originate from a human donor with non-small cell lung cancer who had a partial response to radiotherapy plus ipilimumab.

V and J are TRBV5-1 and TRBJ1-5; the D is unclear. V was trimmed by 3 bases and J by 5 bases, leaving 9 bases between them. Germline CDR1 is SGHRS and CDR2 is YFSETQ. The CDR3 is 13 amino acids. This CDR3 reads CASSYGLDQPQHF. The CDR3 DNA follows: TGCGCCAGCAGCTACGGACTCGATCAGCCCCAGCATTTT.

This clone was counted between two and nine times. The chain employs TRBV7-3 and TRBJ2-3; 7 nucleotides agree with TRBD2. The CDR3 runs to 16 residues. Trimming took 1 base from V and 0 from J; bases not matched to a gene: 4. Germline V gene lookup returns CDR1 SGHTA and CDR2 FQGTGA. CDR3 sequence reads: CASSLKTGGSTDTQYF. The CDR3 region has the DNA TGTGCCAGCAGCTTAAAAACCGGGGGGAGCACAGATACGCAGTATTTT.

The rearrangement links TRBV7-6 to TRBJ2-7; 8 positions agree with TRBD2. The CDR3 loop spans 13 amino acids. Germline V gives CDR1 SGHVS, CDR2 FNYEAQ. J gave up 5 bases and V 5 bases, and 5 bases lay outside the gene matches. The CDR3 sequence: CASSPGGGDEQYF. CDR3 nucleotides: TGTGCCAGCAGCCCGGGGGGGGGCGACGAGCAGTACTTC.

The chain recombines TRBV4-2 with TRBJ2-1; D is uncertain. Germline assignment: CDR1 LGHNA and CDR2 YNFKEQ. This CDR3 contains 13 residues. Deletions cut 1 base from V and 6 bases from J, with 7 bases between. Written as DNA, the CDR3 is TGTGCCAGCAGCCAAGCGACATCCAATGAGCAGTTCTTC. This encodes CASSQATSNEQFF.

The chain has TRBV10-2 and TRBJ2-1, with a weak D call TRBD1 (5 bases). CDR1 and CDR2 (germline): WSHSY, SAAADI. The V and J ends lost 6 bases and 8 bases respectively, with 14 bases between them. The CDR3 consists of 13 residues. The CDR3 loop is CASRVDSGDEQFF. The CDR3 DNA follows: TGCGCCAGCAGAGTTGACAGTGGCGATGAGCAGTTCTTC.

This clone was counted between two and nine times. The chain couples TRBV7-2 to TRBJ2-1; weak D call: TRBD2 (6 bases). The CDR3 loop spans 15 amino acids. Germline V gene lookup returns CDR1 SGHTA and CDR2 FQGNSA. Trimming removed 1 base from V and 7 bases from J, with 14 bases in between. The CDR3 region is CASSLVASVNNEQFF. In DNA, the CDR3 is TGTGCCAGCAGCTTAGTGGCTAGCGTGAATAATGAGCAGTTCTTC.

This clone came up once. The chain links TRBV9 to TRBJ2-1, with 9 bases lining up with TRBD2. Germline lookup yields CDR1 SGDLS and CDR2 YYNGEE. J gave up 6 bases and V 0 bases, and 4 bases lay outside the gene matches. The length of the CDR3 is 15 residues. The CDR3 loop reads CASSVGGRAGNEQFF. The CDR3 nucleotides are TGTGCCAGCAGCGTAGGCGGGAGGGCCGGCAATGAGCAGTTCTTC.

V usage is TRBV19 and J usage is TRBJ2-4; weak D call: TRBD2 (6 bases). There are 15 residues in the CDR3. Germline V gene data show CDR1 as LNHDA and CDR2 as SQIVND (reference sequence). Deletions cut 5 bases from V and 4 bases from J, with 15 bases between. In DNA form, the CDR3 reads TGTGCCAGTAGTGAACCGGGGGACGGGAAAAACATTCAGTACTTC. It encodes CASSEPGDGKNIQYF. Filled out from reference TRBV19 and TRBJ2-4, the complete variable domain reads DGGITQSPKYLFRKEGQNVTLSCEQNLNHDAMYWYRQDPGQGLRLIYYSQIVNDFQKGDIAEGYSVSREKKESFPLTVTSAQKNPTAFYLCASSEPGDGKNIQYFGAGTRLSVL.

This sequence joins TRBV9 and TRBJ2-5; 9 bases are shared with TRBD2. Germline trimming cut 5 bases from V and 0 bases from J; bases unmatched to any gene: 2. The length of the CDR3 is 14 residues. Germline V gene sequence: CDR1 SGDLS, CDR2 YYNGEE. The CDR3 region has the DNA TGTGCCAGCAGTACTAGCGGGTACCAAGAGACCCAGTACTTC. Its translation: CASSTSGYQETQYF.

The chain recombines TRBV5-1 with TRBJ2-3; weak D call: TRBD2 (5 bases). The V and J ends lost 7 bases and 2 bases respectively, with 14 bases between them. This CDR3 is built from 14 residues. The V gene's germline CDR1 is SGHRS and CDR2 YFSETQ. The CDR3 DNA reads TGCGCCAGCGATGGAGAGGGATCCACAGATACGCAGTATTTT. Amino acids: CASDGEGSTDTQYF.

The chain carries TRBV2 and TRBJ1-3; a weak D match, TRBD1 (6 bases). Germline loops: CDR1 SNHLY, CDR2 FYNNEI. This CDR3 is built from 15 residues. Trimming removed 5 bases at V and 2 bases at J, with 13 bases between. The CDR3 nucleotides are TGTGCCAGCAGTTTACAGGGTCCCGCTGGAAACACCATATATTTT. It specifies CASSLQGPAGNTIYF.

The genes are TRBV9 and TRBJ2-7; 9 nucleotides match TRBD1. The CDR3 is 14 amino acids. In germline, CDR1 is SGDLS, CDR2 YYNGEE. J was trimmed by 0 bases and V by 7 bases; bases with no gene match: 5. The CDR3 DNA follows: TGTGCCAGCCAGGCGGGACAGGGCTCCTACGAGCAGTACTTC. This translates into CASQAGQGSYEQYF.

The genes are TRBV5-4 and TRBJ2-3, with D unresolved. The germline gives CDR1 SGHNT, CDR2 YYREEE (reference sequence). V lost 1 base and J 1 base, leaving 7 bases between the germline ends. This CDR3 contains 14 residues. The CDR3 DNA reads TGTGCCAGCAGCTTGTATGTCCGCACAGATACGCAGTATTTT. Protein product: CASSLYVRTDTQYF.

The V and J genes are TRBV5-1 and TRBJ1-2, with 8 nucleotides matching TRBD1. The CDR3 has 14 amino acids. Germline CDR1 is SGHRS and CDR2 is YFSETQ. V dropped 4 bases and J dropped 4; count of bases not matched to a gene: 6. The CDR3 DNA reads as TGCGCCAGCAGCACTGACAGGGGAGGCTATGGCTACACCTTC. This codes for CASSTDRGGYGYTF.

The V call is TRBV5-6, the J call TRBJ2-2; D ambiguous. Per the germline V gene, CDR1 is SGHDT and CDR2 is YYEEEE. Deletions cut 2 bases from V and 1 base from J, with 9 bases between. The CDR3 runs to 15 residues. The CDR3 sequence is CASSFDLMNTGELFF. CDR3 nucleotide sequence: TGTGCCAGCAGCTTCGACTTGATGAACACCGGGGAGCTGTTTTTT.

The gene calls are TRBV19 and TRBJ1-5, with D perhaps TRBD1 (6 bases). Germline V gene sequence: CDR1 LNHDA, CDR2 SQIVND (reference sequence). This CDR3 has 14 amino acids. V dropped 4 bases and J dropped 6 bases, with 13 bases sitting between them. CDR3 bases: TGTGCCAGTAGTAATGAGGGGGGGAGTCAGCCCCAGCATTTT. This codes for CASSNEGGSQPQHF.

For the CDR3, the DNA is TGCGCCAGCAGCCCAGGGGACACCCGTCGCGTGGACGAGCAGTACTTC. It is translated as CASSPGDTRRVDEQYF. The V gene is TRBV5-1, the J gene TRBJ2-7; possibly TRBD1 for D (6 bases). Germline lookup yields CDR1 SGHRS and CDR2 YFSETQ. Trimming shortened V by 4 bases and J by 5 bases, and 22 bases separated the two germline ends. The CDR3 totals 16 residues. The entire variable domain, with the rest obtained from reference TRBV5-1 and TRBJ2-7, is as follows: KAGVTQTPRYLIKTRGQQVTLSCSPISGHRSVSWYQQTPGQGLQFLFEYFSETQRNKGNFPGRFSGRQFSNSRSEMNVSTLELGDSALYLCASSPGDTRRVDEQYFGPGTRLTVT.

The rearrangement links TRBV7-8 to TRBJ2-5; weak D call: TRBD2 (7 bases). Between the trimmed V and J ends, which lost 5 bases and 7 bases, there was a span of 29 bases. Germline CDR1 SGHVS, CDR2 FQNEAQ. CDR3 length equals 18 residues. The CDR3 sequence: CASSPLGRGEGPGVTQYF. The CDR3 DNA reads TGTGCCAGCAGCCCCCTCGGAAGGGGGGAGGGCCCGGGGGTGACCCAGTACTTC.

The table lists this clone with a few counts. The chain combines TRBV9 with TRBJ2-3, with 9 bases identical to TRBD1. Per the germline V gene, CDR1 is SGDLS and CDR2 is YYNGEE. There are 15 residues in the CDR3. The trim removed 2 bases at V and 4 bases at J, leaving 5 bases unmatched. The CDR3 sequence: CASSVDRGGPDTQYF. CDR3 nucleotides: TGTGCCAGCAGCGTCGACAGGGGGGGCCCAGATACGCAGTATTTT.

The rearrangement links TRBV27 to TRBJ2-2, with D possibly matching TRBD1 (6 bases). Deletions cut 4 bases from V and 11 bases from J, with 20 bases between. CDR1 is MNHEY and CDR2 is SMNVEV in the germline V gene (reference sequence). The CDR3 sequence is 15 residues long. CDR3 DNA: TGTGCCAGCAGTTCCCGGCAGATACAGGGCCTTGAGCTGTTTTTT. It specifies CASSSRQIQGLELFF.

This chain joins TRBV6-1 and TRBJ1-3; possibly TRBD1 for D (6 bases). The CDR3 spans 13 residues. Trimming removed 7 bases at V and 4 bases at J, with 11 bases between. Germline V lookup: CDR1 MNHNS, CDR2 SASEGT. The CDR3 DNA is TGTGCCAGCACCAGGGGCGAGGGAAACACCATATATTTT. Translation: CASTRGEGNTIYF.

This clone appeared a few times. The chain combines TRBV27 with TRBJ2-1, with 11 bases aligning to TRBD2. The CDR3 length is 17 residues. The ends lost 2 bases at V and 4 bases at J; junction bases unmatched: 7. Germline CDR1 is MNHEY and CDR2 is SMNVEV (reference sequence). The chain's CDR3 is CASSLKLAGGSYNEQFF. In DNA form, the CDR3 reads TGTGCCAGCAGTTTAAAGCTAGCGGGAGGCTCTTACAATGAGCAGTTCTTC.

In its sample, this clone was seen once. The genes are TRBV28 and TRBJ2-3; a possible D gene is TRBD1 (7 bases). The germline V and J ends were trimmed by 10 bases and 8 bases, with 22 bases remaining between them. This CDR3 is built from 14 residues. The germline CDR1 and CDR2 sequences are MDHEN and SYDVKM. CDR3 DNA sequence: TGTGCCACAGACCCTCCCGACCAGGGGGGTACGCAGTATTTT. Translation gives CATDPPDQGGTQYF.

The CDR3 loop is CASSLLDQPQHF. CDR3 sequence (DNA): TGTGCCAGCAGCCTCTTAGATCAGCCCCAGCATTTT. The J gene is TRBJ1-5, the V gene TRBV28; no definite D call. The CDR3 runs to 12 residues. V was shortened by 6 bases and J by 5 bases, with 8 bases between the two germline ends. The germline CDR1 and CDR2 sequences are MDHEN and SYDVKM. The whole variable domain, filled in from reference TRBV28 and TRBJ1-5, reads DVKVTQSSRYLVKRTGEKVFLECVQDMDHENMFWYRQDPGLGLRLIYFSYDVKMKEKGDIPEGYSVSREKKERFSLILESASTNQTSMYLCASSLLDQPQHFGDGTRLSIL.

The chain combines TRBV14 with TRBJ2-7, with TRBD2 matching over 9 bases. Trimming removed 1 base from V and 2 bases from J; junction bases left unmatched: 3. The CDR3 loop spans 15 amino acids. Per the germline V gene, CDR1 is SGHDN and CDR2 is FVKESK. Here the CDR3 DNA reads TGTGCCAGCAGCCAAGGGCTAGCGGGAACCTACGAGCAGTACTTC. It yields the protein CASSQGLAGTYEQYF.

The CDR3 loop reads CASSQVVMGQALTEQYF. As DNA, the CDR3 is TGTGCCAGCAGCCAAGTGGTTATGGGACAGGCCCTTACCGAGCAGTACTTC. The chain joins TRBV14 to TRBJ2-7, with 8 nucleotides matching TRBD1. CDR1 is SGHDN, CDR2 FVKESK, per germline. V lost 1 base, J lost 6 bases, and 14 bases stayed unmatched. This CDR3 region has 17 residues.

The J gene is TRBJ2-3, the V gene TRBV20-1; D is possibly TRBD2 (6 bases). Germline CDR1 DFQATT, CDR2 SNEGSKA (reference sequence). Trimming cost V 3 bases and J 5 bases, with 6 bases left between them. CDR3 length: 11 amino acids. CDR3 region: CSARGGDTQYF. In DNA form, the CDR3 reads TGCAGTGCTAGGGGGGGAGATACGCAGTATTTT.

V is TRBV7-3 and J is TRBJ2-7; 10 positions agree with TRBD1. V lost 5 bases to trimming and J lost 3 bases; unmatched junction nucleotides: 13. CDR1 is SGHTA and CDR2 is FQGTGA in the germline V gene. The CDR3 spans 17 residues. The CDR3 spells CASSPRGPGTGDYEQYF. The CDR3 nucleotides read TGTGCCAGCAGCCCAAGGGGGCCTGGGACAGGGGACTACGAGCAGTACTTC.